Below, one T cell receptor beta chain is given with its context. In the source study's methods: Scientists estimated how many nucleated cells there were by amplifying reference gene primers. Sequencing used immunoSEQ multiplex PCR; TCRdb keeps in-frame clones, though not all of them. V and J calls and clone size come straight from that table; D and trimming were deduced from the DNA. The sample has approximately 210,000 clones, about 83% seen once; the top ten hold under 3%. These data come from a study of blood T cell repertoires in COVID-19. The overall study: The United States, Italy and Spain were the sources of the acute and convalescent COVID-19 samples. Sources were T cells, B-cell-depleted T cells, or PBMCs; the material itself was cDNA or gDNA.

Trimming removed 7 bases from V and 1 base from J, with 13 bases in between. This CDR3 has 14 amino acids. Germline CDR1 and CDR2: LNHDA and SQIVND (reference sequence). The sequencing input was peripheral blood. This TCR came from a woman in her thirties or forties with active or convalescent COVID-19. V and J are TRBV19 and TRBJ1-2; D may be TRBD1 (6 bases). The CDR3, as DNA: TGTGCCAGTATTGGACAGCATTTTAACTATGGCTACACCTTC. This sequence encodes CASIGQHFNYGYTF.